Following are 10 T cell receptor beta chains from one sample sequenced in a study of shared clonotypes between healthy human individuals. Libraries were prepared by immunoSEQ multiplex PCR; TCRdb keeps only in-frame clonotypes and omits some of them. The data contain 2 million to 2.5 million clones, around 90% of them singletons. The sequenced sample was naive CD4+ T cells from PBMCs. Subset reported: CD45RA+ positively selected. These receptors were taken from a man in his late teens or twenties in good health. Some clones in this sample may be carry-over from other donors' samples.

The chain uses TRBV11-3 and TRBJ2-7, with TRBD2 matching 10 bases. The CDR3 loop spans 16 amino acids. In germline, CDR1 is SGHNT, CDR2 YENEEA. J lost 3 bases, V lost 6 bases, and 11 bases had no gene match. CDR3 sequence: CASRRKREGLFYEQYF. In DNA, the CDR3 is TGTGCCAGCAGGAGGAAGCGGGAGGGCCTTTTCTACGAGCAGTACTTC.

The V gene is TRBV28, the J gene TRBJ2-7, with 10 bases identical to TRBD1. V shed 6 bases, J shed 4 bases, and the junction held 15 bases outside the gene matches. Germline V gene data show CDR1 as MDHEN and CDR2 as SYDVKM. This CDR3 has 17 residues. CDR3 nucleotide sequence: TGTGCCAGCAGCGCCACGGGACAGGGGACGGGTGAATACGAGCAGTACTTC. Its translation: CASSATGQGTGEYEQYF.

The chain joins TRBV6-7 to TRBJ2-3; D is perhaps TRBD2 (10 bases). TRBV6-7 is known as an ORF, though its function is uncertain. The CDR3 is made up of 18 amino acids. The V end was cut by 5 bases, the J end by 5 bases, with 26 bases between. Written as DNA, the CDR3 is TGTGCCAGCAGTAGCCTAGCGGGAGACAGGGGGGTAGAAGATACGCAGTATTTT. This encodes CASSSLAGDRGVEDTQYF.

The rearrangement links TRBV7-3 to TRBJ2-3, with 7 bases that match TRBD2. Trimming at V came to 7 bases and at J to 4 bases, leaving 14 bases not matched to a gene. Germline CDR1 SGHTA, CDR2 FQGTGA. The CDR3 runs to 16 residues. For the CDR3, the DNA is TGTGCCAGCAAGCTAGTCGGCGGGAGCGGCGCAGATACGCAGTATTTT. It specifies CASKLVGGSGADTQYF.

The V and J genes are TRBV4-1 and TRBJ2-7; 10 bases are shared with TRBD1. Germline V gene lookup returns CDR1 MGHRA and CDR2 YSYEKL. The CDR3 is 15 amino acids. Trimming at V came to 2 bases and at J to 3 bases, leaving 4 bases not matched to a gene. Here the CDR3 reads CASSQPRDRGYEQYF. For the CDR3, the DNA is TGCGCCAGCAGCCAACCCCGGGACAGGGGCTACGAGCAGTACTTC.

This chain uses TRBV6-5 with TRBJ2-1, with TRBD2 identical over 8 bases. V lost 4 bases to trimming and J lost 5 bases; unmatched junction nucleotides: 10. The germline V gene has CDR1 MNHEY and CDR2 SVGAGI. The CDR3 is made up of 16 amino acids. CDR3 region: CASSSPYGRADNEQFF. The DNA of the CDR3 is TGTGCCAGCAGTTCTCCCTACGGGAGGGCGGACAATGAGCAGTTCTTC.

The V and J genes are TRBV28 and TRBJ1-2; unclear D gene. Trimming removed 4 bases from V and 8 bases from J, with 8 bases in between. CDR1 and CDR2 from the germline V gene are MDHEN and SYDVKM. This CDR3 has 11 amino acids. CDR3 coding DNA: TGTGCCAGCAGTTCTCGTACCGGCTACACCTTC. Protein product: CASSSRTGYTF.

This chain links TRBV28 with TRBJ1-3, with a tentative D call TRBD1 (5 bases). The CDR3 runs 17 residues. Trimming shortened V by 3 bases and J by 4 bases, and 19 bases separated the two germline ends. Germline V gives CDR1 MDHEN, CDR2 SYDVKM. CDR3 amino acids: CASSFTLGRGSGNTIYF. The CDR3 DNA follows: TGTGCCAGCAGTTTTACGCTTGGAAGGGGTTCGGGAAACACCATATATTTT.

The CDR3 DNA is TGTGCCAGCAGCGGGGCGGGGAGCTCCTACAATGAGCAGTTCTTC. It yields the protein CASSGAGSSYNEQFF. The chain uses TRBV5-6 and TRBJ2-1, with D maybe TRBD2 (6 bases). V was trimmed by 4 bases and J by 0 bases, leaving 11 bases between them. This CDR3 contains 15 residues. Germline V gene sequence: CDR1 SGHDT, CDR2 YYEEEE.

The V gene is TRBV19, the J gene TRBJ2-3; 10 bases map to TRBD2. This CDR3 is 19 amino acids long. J was trimmed by 4 bases and V by 4 bases; bases with no gene match: 17. Germline V lookup: CDR1 LNHDA, CDR2 SQIVND (reference sequence). The CDR3 sequence: CASSTHGSGRAAPPDTQYF. As DNA, the CDR3 is TGTGCCAGTAGTACCCACGGGAGCGGGAGGGCCGCCCCCCCAGATACGCAGTATTTT.